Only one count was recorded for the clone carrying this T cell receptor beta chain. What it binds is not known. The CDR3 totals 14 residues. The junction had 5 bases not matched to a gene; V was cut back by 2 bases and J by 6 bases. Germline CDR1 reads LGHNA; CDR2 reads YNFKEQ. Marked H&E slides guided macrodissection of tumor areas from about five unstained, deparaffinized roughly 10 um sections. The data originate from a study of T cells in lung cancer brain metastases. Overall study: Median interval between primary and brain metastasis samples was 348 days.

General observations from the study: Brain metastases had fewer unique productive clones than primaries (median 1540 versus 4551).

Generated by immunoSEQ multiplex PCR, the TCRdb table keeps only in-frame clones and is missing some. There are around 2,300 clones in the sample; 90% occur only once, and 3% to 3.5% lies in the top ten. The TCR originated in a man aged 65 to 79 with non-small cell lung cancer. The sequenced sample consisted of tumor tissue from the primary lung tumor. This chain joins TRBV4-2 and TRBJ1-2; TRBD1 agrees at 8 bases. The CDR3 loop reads CASSQTDRGDGYTF. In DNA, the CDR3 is TGTGCCAGCAGCCAAACCGACAGGGGAGATGGCTACACCTTC.